Listed below are T cell receptor beta chains from one sample, sequenced in a study of somatic mutations in cytotoxic T cells in rheumatoid arthritis. Clones were sequenced by immunoSEQ multiplex PCR, and TCRdb holds only the in-frame ones, with some missing. The table has 15,000 or so clones, around 75% seen once. Sequenced material: CD8+ T cells sorted from blood. Receptor source: an adult with rheumatoid arthritis. The CDR3 runs from the conserved cysteine through the conserved F or W. A D gene is named only where the DNA matches it firmly. Where a row states a size, it is once, few, many or the class of an expanded clone; other rows omit it.

clone_size	d_call	j_call	v_call	cdr3_nt	cdr3_aa
.	TRBD2	TRBJ2-3	TRBV6-6	TGTGCCAGCAGCACCATAGCGGGTAGCACAGATACGCAGTATTTT	CASSTIAGSTDTQYF
.	TRBD2	TRBJ2-7	TRBV19	TGTGCCAGTAGTCACCGCCCTAGCGGGGGAACCTACGAGCAGTACTTC	CASSHRPSGGTYEQYF
few	.	TRBJ2-7	TRBV5-6	TGTGCCAGCAGCTTGGTTGGCAGCTCCTACGAGCAGTACTTC	CASSLVGSSYEQYF
few	.	TRBJ2-7	TRBV5-1	TGCGCCAGCAGCTTGCGACAGTCCAAACTCGTTTACGAGCAGTACTTC	CASSLRQSKLVYEQYF
few	.	TRBJ2-7	TRBV28	TGTGCCAGCAGTTTCGTCTTAGGGCTGCACTACGAGCAGTACTTC	CASSFVLGLHYEQYF
once	.	TRBJ1-4	TRBV6-5	TGTGCCAGCAGTTACGCAGGGAGAGAAAAACTGTTTTTT	CASSYAGREKLFF
few	.	TRBJ1-5	TRBV28	TGTGCCAGCAGTTTGAATCTCGGACTGAGTAACAATCAGCCCCAGCATTTT	CASSLNLGLSNNQPQHF
.	TRBD1	TRBJ1-2	TRBV29-1	TGCAGCGTCCCCAAGGGGGCTCATAACTATGGCTACACCTTC	CSVPKGAHNYGYTF
.	.	TRBJ1-1	TRBV19	TGTGCCAGTAGTATAGGGACCACGAACACTGAAGCTTTCTTT	CASSIGTTNTEAFF
.	.	TRBJ2-5	TRBV6-6	TGTGCCAGCAGCCAAACGGGACTGCAAGAGACCCAGTACTTC	CASSQTGLQETQYF
.	TRBD2	TRBJ2-5	TRBV6-1	TGTGCCAGCAGTGAGGACAGCGGACTAGCGGGGGGCCACAACCAAGAGACCCAGTACTTC	CASSEDSGLAGGHNQETQYF
.	.	TRBJ2-1	TRBV18	TGTGCCAGCAGGGAGACAAGGGCAACCGGCGGCAATGAGCAGTTCTTC	CASRETRATGGNEQFF
.	TRBD1	TRBJ2-7	TRBV7-7	TGTGCTAGCAGCCCCGGACAGGGGGCCAGCGAGCAGTACTTC	CASSPGQGASEQYF
.	.	TRBJ1-5	TRBV21-1	TGTGCCAGCAGCAAAGTTAGGTCGCGGGGTCGTAGCAATCAGCCCCAGCATTTT	CASSKVRSRGRSNQPQHF
.	.	TRBJ2-7	TRBV2	TGTGCCAGCACTACCGACAGGAGCTCCTACGAGCAGTACTTC	CASTTDRSSYEQYF
few	.	TRBJ2-2	TRBV10-1	TGCGCCAGCAGTGAGAAGATTCTTGGGGCCGGGGAGCTGTTTTTT	CASSEKILGAGELFF
.	.	TRBJ2-6	TRBV19	TGTGCCAGTAGTATGAAAGGGTCTGGGGCCAACGTCCTGACTTTC	CASSMKGSGANVLTF
.	.	TRBJ1-1	TRBV6-5	TGTGCCAGCAGTTACTCCGGTTTTGAAGCTTTCTTT	CASSYSGFEAFF
.	TRBD1	TRBJ2-5	TRBV9	TGTGCCAGCAGCGTGGGGACAGGGTTCCAAGAGACCCAGTACTTC	CASSVGTGFQETQYF
.	.	TRBJ2-5	TRBV4-2	TGTGCCAGCAGCCAAGACCCTCGAAGGGGGCAAGAGACCCAGTACTTC	CASSQDPRRGQETQYF
.	.	TRBJ2-2	TRBV5-6	TGTGCCAGATCCCCGGACTACCCCGGGGAGCTGTTTTTT	CARSPDYPGELFF
few	.	TRBJ1-1	TRBV9	TGTGCCAGCAGCGTAACAGGGAACACTGAAGCTTTCTTT	CASSVTGNTEAFF
.	.	TRBJ1-1	TRBV7-8	TGTGCCAGCAGCTTAGCGTGGGAATTGAACACTGAAGCTTTCTTT	CASSLAWELNTEAFF
.	.	TRBJ1-2	TRBV28	TGTGCCAGCAGTTTGAGTTCGGGTTATGGCTACACCTTC	CASSLSSGYGYTF
.	.	TRBJ2-7	TRBV4-1	TGCGCCAGCAGCCAAGAGACAGCTCGCGAGCAGTACTTC	CASSQETAREQYF
few	.	TRBJ2-1	TRBV6-1	TGTGCCAGCAGTGTCGGCTACAATGAGCAGTTCTTC	CASSVGYNEQFF
.	TRBD1	TRBJ2-7	TRBV6-5	TGTGCCAGCAGACCAGGGACAGTCGACGAGCAGTACTTC	CASRPGTVDEQYF
.	TRBD1	TRBJ2-1	TRBV5-8	TGTGCCAGCAGCTTGGGACAGGGGGCCAATGAGCAGTTCTTC	CASSLGQGANEQFF
.	TRBD2	TRBJ2-1	TRBV7-9	TGTGCCAGCAGCTTGGGGACTAGCGAGTTCTTC	CASSLGTSEFF
.	.	TRBJ2-2	TRBV5-1	TGCGCCAGCAGCTTGATTGGTTCCGGGGAGCTGTTTTTT	CASSLIGSGELFF
.	.	TRBJ2-7	TRBV7-9	TGTGCCAGCAGCTTAGTGACGGACCAAACCTACGAGCAGTACTTC	CASSLVTDQTYEQYF
.	.	TRBJ2-2	TRBV7-8	TGTGCCAGCAGCTTAGCGCCGGGGATGACGAACACCGGGGAGCTGTTTTTT	CASSLAPGMTNTGELFF
few	.	TRBJ2-7	TRBV5-1	TGCGCCAGCAGCTTGTCACCAGACGAGCAGTACTTC	CASSLSPDEQYF
.	.	TRBJ2-1	TRBV13	TGTGCCAGCAGCATCGGGGCCTGGATGAAGTTCTTC	CASSIGAWMKFF
.	.	TRBJ2-3	TRBV9	TGTGCCAGCAGCGTTAGCGGTGGCACAGATACGCAGTATTTT	CASSVSGGTDTQYF
.	.	TRBJ2-1	TRBV11-3	TGTGCCAGCAGCCAAAACTACTGGACCGATAATGAGCAGTTCTTC	CASSQNYWTDNEQFF
.	TRBD1	TRBJ2-4	TRBV4-1	TGCGCCAGCAGCCGAGAACCGGGACAGGGGGCATTAGCCAAAAACATTCAGTACTTC	CASSREPGQGALAKNIQYF
few	.	TRBJ2-7	TRBV30	TGTGCCGGTGGGTCAGGCTACGAGCAGTACTTC	CAGGSGYEQYF
.	.	TRBJ2-3	TRBV5-8	TGTGCCAGCAGCTTGGACTGGGATACGCAGTATTTT	CASSLDWDTQYF
.	TRBD1	TRBJ2-1	TRBV5-6	TGTGCCAGCAGCTTGGCCTGGGACAGGGGTCCCTACAATGAGCAGTTCTTC	CASSLAWDRGPYNEQFF
.	.	TRBJ1-2	TRBV5-1	TGCGCCAGCAGCTCGACAGGCAATAACTATGGCTACACCTTC	CASSSTGNNYGYTF
.	.	TRBJ2-1	TRBV5-1	TGCGCCAGCAGCCCCGGGGAAAATCTAGCCGAGCAGTTCTTC	CASSPGENLAEQFF
.	.	TRBJ2-6	TRBV27	TGTGCCACCCGAGGACACGTTGGAGCCAACGTCCTGACTTTC	CATRGHVGANVLTF
.	.	TRBJ2-1	TRBV9	TGTGCCAGCAGCGTAGAAGGACCCTACAATGAGCAGTTCTTC	CASSVEGPYNEQFF
.	.	TRBJ1-1	TRBV27	TGTGCCAGCAGTTTATTTCCCGGCTCTGAAGCTTTCTTT	CASSLFPGSEAFF
.	.	TRBJ1-1	TRBV10-3	TGTGCCACTACAGGACACCAGAACACTGAAGCTTTCTTT	CATTGHQNTEAFF